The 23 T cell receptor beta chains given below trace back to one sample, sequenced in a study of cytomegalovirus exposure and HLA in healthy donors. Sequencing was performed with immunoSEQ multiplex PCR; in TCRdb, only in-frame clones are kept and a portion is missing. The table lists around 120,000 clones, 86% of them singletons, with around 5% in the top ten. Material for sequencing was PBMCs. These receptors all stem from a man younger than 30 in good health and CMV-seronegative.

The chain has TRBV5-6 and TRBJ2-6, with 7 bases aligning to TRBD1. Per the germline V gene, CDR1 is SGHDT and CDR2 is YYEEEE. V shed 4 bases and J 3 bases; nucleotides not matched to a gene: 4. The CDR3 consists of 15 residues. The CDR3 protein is CASSVWTGGANVLTF. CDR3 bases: TGTGCCAGCAGCGTATGGACAGGTGGGGCCAACGTCCTGACTTTC. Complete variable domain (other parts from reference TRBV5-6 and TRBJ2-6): DAGVTQSPTHLIKTRGQQVTLRCSPKSGHDTVSWYQQALGQGPQFIFQYYEEEERQRGNFPDRFSGHQFPNYSSELNVNALLLGDSALYLCASSVWTGGANVLTFGAGSRLTVL.

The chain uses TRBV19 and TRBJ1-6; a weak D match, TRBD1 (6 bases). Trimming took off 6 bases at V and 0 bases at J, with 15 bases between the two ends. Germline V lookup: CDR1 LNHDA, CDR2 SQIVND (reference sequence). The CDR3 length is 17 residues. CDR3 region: CASRPRQGSSYNSPLHF. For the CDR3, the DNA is TGTGCCAGTAGACCCCGCCAGGGGAGCTCCTATAATTCACCCCTCCACTTT.

In DNA, the CDR3 is TGTGCCTGGAGTGTACTGGGTACAGTTGGGCCCCAGCATTTT. Amino acids: CAWSVLGTVGPQHF. The chain is built from TRBV30 and TRBJ1-5; D remains ambiguous. From germline, CDR1 is GTSNPN and CDR2 SVGIG (reference sequence). The CDR3 extends over 14 amino acids. Trimming left V 0 bases short and J 9 bases short, with 15 bases between.

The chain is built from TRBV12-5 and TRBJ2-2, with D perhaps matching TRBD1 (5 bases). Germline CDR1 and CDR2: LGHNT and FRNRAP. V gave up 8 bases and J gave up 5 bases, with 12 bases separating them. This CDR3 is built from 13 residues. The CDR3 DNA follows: TGTGCTAGTCTTAGTGGGGCGACCGGGGAGCTGTTTTTT. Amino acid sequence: CASLSGATGELFF.

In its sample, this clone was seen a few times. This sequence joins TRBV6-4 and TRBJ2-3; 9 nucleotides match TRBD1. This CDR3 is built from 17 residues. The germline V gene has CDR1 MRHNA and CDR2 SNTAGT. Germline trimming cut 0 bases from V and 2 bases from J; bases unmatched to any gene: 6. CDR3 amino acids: CASSDSTGGGTTDTQYF. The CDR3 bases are TGTGCCAGCAGTGACTCGACAGGGGGAGGAACCACAGATACGCAGTATTTT.

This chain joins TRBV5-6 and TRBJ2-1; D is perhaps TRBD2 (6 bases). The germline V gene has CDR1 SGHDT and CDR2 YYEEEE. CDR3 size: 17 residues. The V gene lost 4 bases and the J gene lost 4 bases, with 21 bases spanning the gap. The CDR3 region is CASSGFPSGSGYNEQFF. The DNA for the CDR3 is TGTGCCAGCAGCGGGTTCCCCAGTGGTAGCGGTTACAATGAGCAGTTCTTC.

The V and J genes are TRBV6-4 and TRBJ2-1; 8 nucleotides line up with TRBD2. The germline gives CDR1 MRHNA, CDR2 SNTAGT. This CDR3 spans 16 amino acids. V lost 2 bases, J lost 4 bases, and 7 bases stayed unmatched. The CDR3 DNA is TGTGCCAGCAGTGACCGGGCCCGGGGGGGGTACAATGAGCAGTTCTTC. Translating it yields CASSDRARGGYNEQFF.

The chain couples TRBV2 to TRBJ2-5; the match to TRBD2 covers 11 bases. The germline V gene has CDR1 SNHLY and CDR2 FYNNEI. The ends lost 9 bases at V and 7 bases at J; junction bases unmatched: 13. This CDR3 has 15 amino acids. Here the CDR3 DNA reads TGTGCCAGTAACCTCTTTAGCGGGGGGGCCGGGACCCAGTACTTC. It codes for CASNLFSGGAGTQYF.

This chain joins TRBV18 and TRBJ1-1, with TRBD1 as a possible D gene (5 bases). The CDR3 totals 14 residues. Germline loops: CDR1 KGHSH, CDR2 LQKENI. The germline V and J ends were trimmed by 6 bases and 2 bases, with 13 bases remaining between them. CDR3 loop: CASSLSQGNTEAFF. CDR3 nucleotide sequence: TGTGCCAGCTCCCTATCGCAGGGCAACACTGAAGCTTTCTTT. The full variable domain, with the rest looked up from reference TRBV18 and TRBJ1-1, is NAGVMQNPRHLVRRRGQEARLRCSPMKGHSHVYWYRQLPEEGLKFMVYLQKENIIDESGMPKERFSAEFPKEGPSILRIQQVVRGDSAAYFCASSLSQGNTEAFFGQGTRLTVV.

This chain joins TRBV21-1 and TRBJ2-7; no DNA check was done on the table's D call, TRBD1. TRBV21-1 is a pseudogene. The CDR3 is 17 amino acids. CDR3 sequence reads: CASSKPEVTGGNYEQYF. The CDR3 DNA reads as TGTGCCAGCAGCAAACCGGAAGTGACAGGGGGAAACTACGAGCAGTACTTC.

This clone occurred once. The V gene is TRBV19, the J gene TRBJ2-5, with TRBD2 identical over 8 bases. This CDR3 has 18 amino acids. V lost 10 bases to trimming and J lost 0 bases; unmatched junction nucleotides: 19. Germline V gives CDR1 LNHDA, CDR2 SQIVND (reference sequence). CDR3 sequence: CATSSLPTSVSYQETQYF. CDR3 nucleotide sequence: TGTGCCACCTCCTCTCTCCCGACTAGCGTATCGTACCAAGAGACCCAGTACTTC.

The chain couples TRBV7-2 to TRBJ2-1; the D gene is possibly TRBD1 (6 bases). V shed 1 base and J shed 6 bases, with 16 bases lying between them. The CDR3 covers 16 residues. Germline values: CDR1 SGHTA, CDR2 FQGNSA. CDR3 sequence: CASSLVGGGVGNEQFF. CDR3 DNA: TGTGCCAGCAGCTTAGTTGGGGGCGGAGTGGGCAATGAGCAGTTCTTC.

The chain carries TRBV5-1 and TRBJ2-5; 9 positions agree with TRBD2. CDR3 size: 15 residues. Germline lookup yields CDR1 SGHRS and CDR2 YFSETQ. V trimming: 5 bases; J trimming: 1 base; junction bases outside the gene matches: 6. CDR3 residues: CASSAGTSFQETQYF. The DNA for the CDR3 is TGCGCCAGCAGTGCCGGGACTAGCTTCCAAGAGACCCAGTACTTC.

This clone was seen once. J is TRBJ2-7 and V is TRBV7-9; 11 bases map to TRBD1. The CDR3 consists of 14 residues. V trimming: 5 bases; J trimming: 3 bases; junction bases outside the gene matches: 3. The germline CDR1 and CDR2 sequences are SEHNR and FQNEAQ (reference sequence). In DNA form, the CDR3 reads TGTGCCAGCAGCCGGACAGGGGGCATCTACGAGCAGTACTTC. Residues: CASSRTGGIYEQYF.

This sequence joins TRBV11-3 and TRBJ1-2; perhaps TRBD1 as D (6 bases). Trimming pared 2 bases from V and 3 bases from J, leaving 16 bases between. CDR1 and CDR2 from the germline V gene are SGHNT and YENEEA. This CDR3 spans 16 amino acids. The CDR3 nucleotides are TGTGCCAGCAGCTTAAGGGCGACAGGCGGTGACTATGGCTACACCTTC. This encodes CASSLRATGGDYGYTF.

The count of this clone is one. Written as DNA, the CDR3 is TGTGCCAGCAGTTCACAGGGTTCGTACGCTGAAGCTTTCTTT. Its translation: CASSSQGSYAEAFF. The chain carries TRBV28 and TRBJ1-1; perhaps TRBD1 as D (6 bases). V shed 4 bases and J shed 6 bases, with 15 bases lying between them. CDR3 length: 14 residues. Germline CDR1 MDHEN, CDR2 SYDVKM.

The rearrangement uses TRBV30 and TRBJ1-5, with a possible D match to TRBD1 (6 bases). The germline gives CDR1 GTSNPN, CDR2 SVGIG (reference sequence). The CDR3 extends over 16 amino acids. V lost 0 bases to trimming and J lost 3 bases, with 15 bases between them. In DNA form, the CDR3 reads TGTGCCTGGAGTGTACCTCGGGGGGGGCCCAATCAGCCCCAGCATTTT. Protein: CAWSVPRGGPNQPQHF.

This CDR3 is CASSYLRTSSYNEQFF. The CDR3, as DNA: TGTGCCAGCAGTTACTTACGGACTAGCTCCTACAATGAGCAGTTCTTC. This chain joins TRBV6-5 and TRBJ2-1, with 7 positions matching TRBD2. J gave up 0 bases and V 1 base, and 3 bases lay outside the gene matches. CDR3 length equals 16 residues. Germline CDR1 and CDR2: MNHEY and SVGAGI.

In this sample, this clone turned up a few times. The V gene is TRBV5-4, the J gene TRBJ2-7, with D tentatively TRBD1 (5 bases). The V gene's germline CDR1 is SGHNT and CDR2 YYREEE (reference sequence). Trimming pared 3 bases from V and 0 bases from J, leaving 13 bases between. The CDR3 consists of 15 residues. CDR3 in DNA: TGTGCCAGCAGCTCCCGGTCAGGGATCTCCTACGAGCAGTACTTC. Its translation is CASSSRSGISYEQYF.

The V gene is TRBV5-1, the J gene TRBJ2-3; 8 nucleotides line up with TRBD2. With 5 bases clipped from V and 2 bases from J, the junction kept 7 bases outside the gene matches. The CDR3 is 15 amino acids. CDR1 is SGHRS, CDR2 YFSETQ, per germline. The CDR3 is CASRREGLDTDTQYF. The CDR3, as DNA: TGCGCCAGCAGACGGGAGGGACTAGACACAGATACGCAGTATTTT.

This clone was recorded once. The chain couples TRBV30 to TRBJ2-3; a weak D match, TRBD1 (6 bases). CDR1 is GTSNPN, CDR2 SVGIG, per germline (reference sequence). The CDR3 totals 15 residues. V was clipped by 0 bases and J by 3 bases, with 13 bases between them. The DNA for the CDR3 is TGTGCCTGGAGTGTCACCTACAGGGCTACAGATACGCAGTATTTT. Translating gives CAWSVTYRATDTQYF.

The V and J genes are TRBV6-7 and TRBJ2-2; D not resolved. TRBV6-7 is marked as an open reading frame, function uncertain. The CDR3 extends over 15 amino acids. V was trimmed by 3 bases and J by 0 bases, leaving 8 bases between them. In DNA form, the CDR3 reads TGTGCCAGCAGTTATTTTCGGGCGAACACCGGGGAGCTGTTTTTT. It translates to CASSYFRANTGELFF.

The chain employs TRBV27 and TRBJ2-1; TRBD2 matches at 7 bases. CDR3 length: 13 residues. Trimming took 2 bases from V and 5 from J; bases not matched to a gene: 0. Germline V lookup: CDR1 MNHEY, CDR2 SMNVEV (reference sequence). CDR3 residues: CASSLGRDNEQFF. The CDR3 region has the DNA TGTGCCAGCAGTTTAGGGAGGGACAATGAGCAGTTCTTC.